This T cell receptor beta chain is from a study of PD-1 blockade in classical Hodgkin lymphoma (dated by TCRdb to 2019 to 2021). With regard to the full study: Nivolumab dosing was 3 mg/kg intravenously every 2 weeks, continuing until either disease progression or unacceptable toxicity. The study used TCR beta sequencing and CyTOF to define a peripheral blood immune signature of response to PD-1 blockade in classical Hodgkin lymphoma.

Genomic DNA was extracted with the Qiagen DNeasy kit from unsorted PBMCs and from negatively selected CD4+ and CD8+ fractions. Using primers that anneal to V and J segments, immunoSEQ multiplex PCR amplified the TCR beta CDR3 regions. A synthetic immune receptor repertoire was used to minimize amplification bias, and remaining bias was computationally removed after sequencing. On the authors' methods: Repertoire diversity was quantified as the Shannon entropy index using custom Python scripts. Unsorted, CD4+ and CD8+ repertoires were examined separately, except in combined analyses, for which CD4+ and CD8+ sequences were merged in silico. Clonal expansion was defined as at least a 2-fold frequency increase after treatment relative to C1D1, with a pseudocount of 0.5 for undetected baseline clones. Singleton clones were defined as clones with 0 or 1 copy at C1D1, and non-singleton clones were defined as clones with 2 or more copies. Clones expanded in unsorted samples were annotated as CD4+, CD8+ or unknown by matching protein sequences in sorted samples from the same patient. Wilcoxon tests were applied to paired samples to test diversity changes from C1D1 to C4D1. In its TCRdb copy, this immuneACCESS table keeps in-frame sequences only and misses some clones. Where compared with another copy, unresolved V genes explain less than half of these, and the others have no known cause. V and J calls plus clone size are reproduced from that table; the DNA served to infer D and trimming. This sample lists under 75,000 clones; around 89% were detected once. Around 5% of the sample is held by the ten biggest clonotypes.

In the case of this clone: It lacks a known antigen. The input lacks base qualities; no much larger clone sits a single base away.

According to the study, the label for this sample's time point signals: cycle 2 day 1 (C2D1) of nivolumab. Every trial patient had relapsed after autologous stem cell transplantation, and cohorts A, B and C differed in prior brentuximab vedotin exposure. The trial cohort comprised about 60 patients with relapsed/refractory classical Hodgkin lymphoma whose best overall responses were complete response, partial response or progressive disease. In the multi-cohort phase II CheckMate 205 trial, trial patients received single-agent nivolumab. An independent review committee assessed best overall response by applying the 2007 International Working Group response criteria. PBMCs from the trial were collected at three points: immediately before nivolumab initiation (C1D1), and during therapy at cycle 2 day 1 and cycle 4 day 1. Peripheral blood was collected in 8 mL Vacutainer Cell Preparation Tubes, from which PBMCs were isolated by centrifugation and then cryopreserved.

From the cysteine through the phenylalanine, the CDR3 covers 14 amino acids. Solely the CDR3 DNA is kept, with 42 bases framed from the first base. Trimming removed 6 bases from V and 4 bases from J, leaving 13 bases between the germline ends. Via the germline V gene, CDR1 is MNHNS and CDR2 SASEGT. What the study reported, not specific to this receptor: Lower diversity was seen in patients whose nivolumab began less than 1 year after ASCT, and these patients were left out of later analyses so that immune reconstitution would not confound the results. Baseline diversity similar to that of newly diagnosed patients was observed in trial patients achieving complete response, whereas significantly lower diversity was observed in partial responders and progressors. The study was restricted to a single clinical trial cohort, and the causes of repertoire differences, possibly disease activity or prior therapy, were left undefined. By C4D1, a significant rise was seen in CD4+ TCR diversity but not in CD8+ TCR diversity (p=0.0027 vs p=0.16), and the rise was most apparent among complete responders (p=0.02). Baseline TCR diversity was reported to be lower in newly diagnosed patients than in healthy donors, and even lower in relapsed/refractory patients.

This TCR was recovered from a human donor with classical Hodgkin lymphoma. The sequenced sample was peripheral blood mononuclear cells (PBMCs), obtained before the second cycle of nivolumab. The rearrangement combines TRBV6-1 with TRBJ2-1, with TRBD1 tentatively as D gene (6 bases match). Here is the DNA: TGTGCCAGCAGGCCAGGACAGCCATACAATGAGCAGTTCTTC. Its protein product is CASRPGQPYNEQFF.